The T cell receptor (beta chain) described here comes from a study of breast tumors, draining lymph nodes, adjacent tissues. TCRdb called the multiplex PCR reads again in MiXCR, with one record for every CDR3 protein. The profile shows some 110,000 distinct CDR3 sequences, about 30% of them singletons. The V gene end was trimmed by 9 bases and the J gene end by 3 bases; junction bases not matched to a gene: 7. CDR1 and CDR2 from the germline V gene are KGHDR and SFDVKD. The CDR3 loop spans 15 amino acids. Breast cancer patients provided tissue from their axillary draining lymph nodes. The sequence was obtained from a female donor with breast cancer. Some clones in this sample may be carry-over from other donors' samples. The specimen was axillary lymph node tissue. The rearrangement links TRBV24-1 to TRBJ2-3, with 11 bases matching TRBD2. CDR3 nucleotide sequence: TGTGCCACCGCTGCCGGGACTAGCGGAACAGATACGCAGTATTTT. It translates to CATAAGTSGTDTQYF.